This paragraph covers one T cell receptor beta chain sequence. Antigen: not known. V was shortened by 5 bases and J by 6 bases, with 10 bases between the two germline ends. This CDR3 comprises 13 residues. CDR1 is KGHSH and CDR2 is LQKENI in the germline V gene. The data belong to a study of cytomegalovirus exposure and HLA in healthy donors. Method: immunoSEQ multiplex PCR; TCRdb's copy keeps in-frame clones and lacks some. Among fewer than 250,000 clones listed, around four fifths were seen once. Study-wide findings and caveats: Clusters of TCRs from the first cohort tended to co-occur in the 120 or so validation repertoires (as a later analysis found).

The receptor was isolated from a woman under 30 in good health and CMV-seronegative. The V and J genes are TRBV18 and TRBJ2-2; D is undetermined. The sample was PBMCs. CDR3 DNA: TGTGCCAGCTCATTCGCGACCCCCGGGGAGCTGTTTTTT. This gives the protein CASSFATPGELFF.